Given below is one TCR beta chain in context. Antigen unknown. This specimen belongs to a study of cytomegalovirus exposure and HLA in healthy donors. From germline, CDR1 is SEHNR and CDR2 FQNEAQ (reference sequence). This CDR3 region has 16 residues. After removal of 5 bases from V and 2 bases from J, the junction contained 11 bases not matched to a gene. Findings of the study overall: Later on, analysis showed that most CMV-associated TCR beta chains appeared to be HLA-restricted.

PCR amplification relied on 60 Vbeta primers (plus 13 Jbeta primers). The method was immunoSEQ multiplex PCR; TCRdb's version includes in-frame clones alone and lacks a portion of them. This sample has approximately 130,000 clones, with 55% to 75% found just once. The specimen sequenced was PBMCs. This TCR was sampled from a human donor in good health. This chain connects TRBV7-9 to TRBJ2-5, with 7 bases identical to TRBD1. The CDR3 DNA reads TGTGCCAGCAGCGCAGGACAGGCCCTCTTTCAAGAGACCCAGTACTTC. Its protein product is CASSAGQALFQETQYF.